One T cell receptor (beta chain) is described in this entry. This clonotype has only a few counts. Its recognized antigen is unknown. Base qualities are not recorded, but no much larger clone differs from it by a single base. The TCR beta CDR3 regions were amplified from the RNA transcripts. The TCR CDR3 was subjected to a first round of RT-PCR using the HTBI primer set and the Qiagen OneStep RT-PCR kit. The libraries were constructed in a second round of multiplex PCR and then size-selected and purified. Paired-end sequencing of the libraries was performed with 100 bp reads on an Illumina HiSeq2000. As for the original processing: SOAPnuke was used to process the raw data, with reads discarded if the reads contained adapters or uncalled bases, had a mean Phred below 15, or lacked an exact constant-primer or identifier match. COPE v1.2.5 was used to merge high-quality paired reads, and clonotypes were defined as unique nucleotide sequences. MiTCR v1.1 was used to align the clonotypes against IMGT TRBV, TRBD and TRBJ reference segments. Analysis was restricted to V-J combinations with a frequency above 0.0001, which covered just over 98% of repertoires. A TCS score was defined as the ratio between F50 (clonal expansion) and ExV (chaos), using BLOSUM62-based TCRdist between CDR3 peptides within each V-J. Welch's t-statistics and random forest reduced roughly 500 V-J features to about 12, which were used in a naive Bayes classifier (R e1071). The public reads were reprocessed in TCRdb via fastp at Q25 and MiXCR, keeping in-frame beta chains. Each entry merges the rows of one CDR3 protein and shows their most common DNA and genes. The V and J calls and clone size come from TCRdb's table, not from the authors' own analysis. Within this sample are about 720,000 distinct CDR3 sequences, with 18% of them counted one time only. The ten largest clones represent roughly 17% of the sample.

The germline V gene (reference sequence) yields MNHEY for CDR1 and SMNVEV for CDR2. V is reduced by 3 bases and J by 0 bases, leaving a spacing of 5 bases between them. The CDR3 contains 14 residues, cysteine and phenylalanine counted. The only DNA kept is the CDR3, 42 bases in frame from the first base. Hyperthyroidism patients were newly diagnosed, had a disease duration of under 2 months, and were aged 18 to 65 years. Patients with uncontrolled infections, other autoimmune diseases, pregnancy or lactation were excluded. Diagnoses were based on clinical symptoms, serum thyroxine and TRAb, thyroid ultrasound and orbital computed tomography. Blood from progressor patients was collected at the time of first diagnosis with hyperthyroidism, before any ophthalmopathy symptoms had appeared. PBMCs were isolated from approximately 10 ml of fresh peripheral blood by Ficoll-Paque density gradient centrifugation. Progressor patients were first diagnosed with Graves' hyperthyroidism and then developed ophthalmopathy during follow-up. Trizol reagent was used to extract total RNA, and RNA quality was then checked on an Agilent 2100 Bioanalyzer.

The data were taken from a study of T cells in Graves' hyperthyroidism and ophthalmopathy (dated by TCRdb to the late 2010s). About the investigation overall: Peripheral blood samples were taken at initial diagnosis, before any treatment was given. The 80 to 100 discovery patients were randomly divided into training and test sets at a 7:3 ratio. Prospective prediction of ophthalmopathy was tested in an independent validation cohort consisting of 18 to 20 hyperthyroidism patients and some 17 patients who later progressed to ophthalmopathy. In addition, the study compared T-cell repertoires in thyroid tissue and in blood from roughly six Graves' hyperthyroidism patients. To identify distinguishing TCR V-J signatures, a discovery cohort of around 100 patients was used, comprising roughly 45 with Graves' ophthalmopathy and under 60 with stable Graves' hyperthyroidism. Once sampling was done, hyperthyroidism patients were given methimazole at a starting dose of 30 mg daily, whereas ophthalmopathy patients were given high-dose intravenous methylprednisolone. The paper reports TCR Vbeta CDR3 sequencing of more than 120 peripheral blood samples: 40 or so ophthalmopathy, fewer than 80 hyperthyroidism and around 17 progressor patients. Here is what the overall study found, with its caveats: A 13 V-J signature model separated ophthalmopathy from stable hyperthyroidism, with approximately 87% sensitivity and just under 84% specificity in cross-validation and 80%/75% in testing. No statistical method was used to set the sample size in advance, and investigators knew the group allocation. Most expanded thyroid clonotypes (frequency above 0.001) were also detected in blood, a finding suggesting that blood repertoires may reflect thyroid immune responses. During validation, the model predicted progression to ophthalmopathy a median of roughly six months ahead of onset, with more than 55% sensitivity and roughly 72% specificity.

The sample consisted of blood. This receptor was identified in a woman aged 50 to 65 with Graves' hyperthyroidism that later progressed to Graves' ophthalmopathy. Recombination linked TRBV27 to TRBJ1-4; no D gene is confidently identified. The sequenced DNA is TGTGCCAGCAGTTTCGCTGCAACTAATGAAAAACTGTTTTTT. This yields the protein CASSFAATNEKLFF.